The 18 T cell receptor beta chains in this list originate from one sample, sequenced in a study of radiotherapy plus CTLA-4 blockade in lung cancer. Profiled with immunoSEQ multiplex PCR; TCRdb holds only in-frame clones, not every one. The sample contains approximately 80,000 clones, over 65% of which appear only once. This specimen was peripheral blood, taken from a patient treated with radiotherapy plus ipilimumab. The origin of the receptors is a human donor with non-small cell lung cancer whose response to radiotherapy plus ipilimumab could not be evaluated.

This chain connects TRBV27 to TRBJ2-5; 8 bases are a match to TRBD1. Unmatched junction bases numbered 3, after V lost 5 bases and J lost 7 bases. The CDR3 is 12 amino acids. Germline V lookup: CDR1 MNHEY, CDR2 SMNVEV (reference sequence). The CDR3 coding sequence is TGTGCCAGCAGTGGGACAGGTGGGACCCAGTACTTC. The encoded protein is CASSGTGGTQYF.

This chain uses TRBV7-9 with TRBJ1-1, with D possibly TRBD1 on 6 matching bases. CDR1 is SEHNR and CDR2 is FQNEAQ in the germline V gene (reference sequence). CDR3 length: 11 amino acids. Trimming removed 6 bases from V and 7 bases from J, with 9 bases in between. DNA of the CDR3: TGTGCCAGCAGTACCAGGGGTGAAGCTTTCTTT. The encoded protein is CASSTRGEAFF.

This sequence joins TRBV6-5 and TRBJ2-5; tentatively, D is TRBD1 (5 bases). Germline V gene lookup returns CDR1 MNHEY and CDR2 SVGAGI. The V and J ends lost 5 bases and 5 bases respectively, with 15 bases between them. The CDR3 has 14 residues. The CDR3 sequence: CASSNQGLWETQYF. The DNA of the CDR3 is TGTGCCAGCAGTAACCAGGGTTTGTGGGAGACCCAGTACTTC.

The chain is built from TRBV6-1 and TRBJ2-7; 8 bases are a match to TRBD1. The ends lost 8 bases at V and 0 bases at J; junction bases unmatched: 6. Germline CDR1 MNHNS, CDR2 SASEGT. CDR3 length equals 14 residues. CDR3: CASCRDRSSYEQYF. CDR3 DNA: TGTGCCAGCTGTAGGGACAGGTCCTCCTACGAGCAGTACTTC.

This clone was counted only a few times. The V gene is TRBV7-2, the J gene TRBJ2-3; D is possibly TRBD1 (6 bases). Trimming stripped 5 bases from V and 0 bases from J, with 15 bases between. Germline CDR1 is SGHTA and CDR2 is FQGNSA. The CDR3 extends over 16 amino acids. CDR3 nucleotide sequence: TGTGCCAGCAGCAAACTACAGGGCCTTAGCACAGATACGCAGTATTTT. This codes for CASSKLQGLSTDTQYF.

This CDR3 is CSARYSYEQYF. CDR3 sequence (DNA): TGCAGTGCTAGATACTCCTACGAGCAGTACTTC. The J gene is TRBJ2-7, the V gene TRBV20-1; D unclear. This CDR3 has 11 amino acids. The germline CDR1 and CDR2 sequences are DFQATT and SNEGSKA (reference sequence). V lost 2 bases and J lost 0, with 2 bases in between.

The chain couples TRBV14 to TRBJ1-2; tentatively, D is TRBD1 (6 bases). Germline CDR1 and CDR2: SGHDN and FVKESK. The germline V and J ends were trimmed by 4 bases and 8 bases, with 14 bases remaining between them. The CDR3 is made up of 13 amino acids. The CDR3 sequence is CASSPFKRGGYTF. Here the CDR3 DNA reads TGTGCCAGCAGCCCCTTTAAAAGGGGGGGCTACACCTTC.

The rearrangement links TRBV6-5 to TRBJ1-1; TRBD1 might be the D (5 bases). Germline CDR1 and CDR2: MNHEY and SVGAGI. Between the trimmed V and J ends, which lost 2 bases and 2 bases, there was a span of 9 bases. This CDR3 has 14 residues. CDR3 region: CASSYRGYNTEAFF. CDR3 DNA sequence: TGTGCCAGCAGTTACAGGGGTTATAACACTGAAGCTTTCTTT.

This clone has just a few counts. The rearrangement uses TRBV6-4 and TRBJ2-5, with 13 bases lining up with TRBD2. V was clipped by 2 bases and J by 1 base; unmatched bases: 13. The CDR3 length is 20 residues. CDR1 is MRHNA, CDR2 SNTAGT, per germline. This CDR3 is CASSDPRLAGGLKVQETQYF. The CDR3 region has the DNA TGTGCCAGCAGTGACCCTAGACTAGCGGGGGGCCTAAAAGTCCAAGAGACCCAGTACTTC.

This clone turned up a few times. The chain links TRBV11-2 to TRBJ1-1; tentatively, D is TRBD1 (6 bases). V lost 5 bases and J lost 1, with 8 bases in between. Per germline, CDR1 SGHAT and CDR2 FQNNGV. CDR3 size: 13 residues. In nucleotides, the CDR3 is TGTGCCAGCAGCGGACAGAGGAACACTGAAGCTTTCTTT. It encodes CASSGQRNTEAFF.

Here the CDR3 DNA reads TGCGCCAGCAGCTTGGTTGCGGGGGGTATAGATACGCAGTATTTT. This gives the protein CASSLVAGGIDTQYF. The chain has TRBV5-1 and TRBJ2-3, with TRBD2 matching over 8 bases. Germline lookup yields CDR1 SGHRS and CDR2 YFSETQ. This CDR3 contains 15 residues. The V gene end was trimmed by 0 bases and the J gene end by 5 bases; junction bases not matched to a gene: 5.

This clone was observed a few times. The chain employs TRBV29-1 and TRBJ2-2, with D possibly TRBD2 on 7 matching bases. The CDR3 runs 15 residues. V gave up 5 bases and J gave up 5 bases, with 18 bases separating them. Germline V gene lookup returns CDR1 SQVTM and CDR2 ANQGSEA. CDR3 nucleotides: TGCAGCGTTCTTCATGAGGGAGGGGGGACCGGGGAGCTGTTTTTT. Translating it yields CSVLHEGGGTGELFF.

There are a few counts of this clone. The CDR3 loop reads CATLSRDGRGNYGYTF. For the CDR3, the DNA is TGTGCCACCCTCTCGAGGGACGGTCGGGGGAACTATGGCTACACCTTC. The rearrangement uses TRBV19 and TRBJ1-2; a possible D gene is TRBD1 (5 bases). The germline V gene has CDR1 LNHDA and CDR2 SQIVND (reference sequence). V was trimmed by 10 bases and J by 2 bases, leaving 23 bases between them. The CDR3 contains 16 residues.

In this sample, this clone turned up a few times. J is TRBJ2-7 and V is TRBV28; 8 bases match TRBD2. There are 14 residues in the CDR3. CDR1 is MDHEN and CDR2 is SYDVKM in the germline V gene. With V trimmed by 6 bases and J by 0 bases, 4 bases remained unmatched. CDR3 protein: CASSGGALSYEQYF. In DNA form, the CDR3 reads TGTGCCAGCAGCGGGGGGGCCCTCTCCTACGAGCAGTACTTC.

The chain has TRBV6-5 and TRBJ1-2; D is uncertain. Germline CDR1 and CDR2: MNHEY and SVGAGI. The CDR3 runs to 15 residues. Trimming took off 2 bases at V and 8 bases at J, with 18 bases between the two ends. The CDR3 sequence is CASSYLGGSAGGYTF. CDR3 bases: TGTGCCAGCAGTTACCTGGGCGGGAGCGCAGGAGGCTACACCTTC.

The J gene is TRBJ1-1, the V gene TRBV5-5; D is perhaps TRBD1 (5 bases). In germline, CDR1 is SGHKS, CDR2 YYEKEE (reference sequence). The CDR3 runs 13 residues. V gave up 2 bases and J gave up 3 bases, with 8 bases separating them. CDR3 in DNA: TGTGCCAGCAGCTTTTCAGGGTACACTGAAGCTTTCTTT. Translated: CASSFSGYTEAFF.

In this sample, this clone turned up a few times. The CDR3 DNA is TGTGCCAGCAGTTACAATCAGGGCTCTGGAAACACCATATATTTT. Amino acid sequence: CASSYNQGSGNTIYF. The chain carries TRBV6-5 and TRBJ1-3, with D possibly TRBD1 on 5 matching bases. The CDR3 is 15 amino acids. Germline CDR1 reads MNHEY; CDR2 reads SVGAGI. With 2 bases removed from V and 0 bases from J, the gap between germline ends came to 8 bases.

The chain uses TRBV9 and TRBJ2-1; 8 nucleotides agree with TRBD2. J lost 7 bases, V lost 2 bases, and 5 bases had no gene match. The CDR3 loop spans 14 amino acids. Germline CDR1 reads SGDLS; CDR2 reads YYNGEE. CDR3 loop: CASSVGTGGNEQFF. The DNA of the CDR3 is TGTGCCAGCAGCGTTGGGACGGGAGGGAATGAGCAGTTCTTC.